Each of the 26 T cell receptor beta chains below was sequenced from the same sample in a study of blood T cell repertoires in COVID-19 (dated by TCRdb to the early 2020s). The library was produced with the immunoSEQ multiplex PCR assay. This immuneACCESS table, as held by TCRdb, lists in-frame sequences with V and J called but not all clones. Of the missing ones, under half trace to an unresolved V gene in checked studies; the others have no known cause. The sample has 200,000 to 300,000 clones on record, 84% of them singletons. The ten largest clones take up roughly 4% of the sample. The specimen sequenced was peripheral blood. The receptors were gathered from a man aged 50-59 years with acute or convalescent COVID-19.

V is TRBV9 and J is TRBJ2-3; TRBD2 agrees at 7 bases. The CDR3 is made up of 23 amino acids. The germline V gene encodes CDR1 SGDLS and CDR2 YYNGEE. V trimming: 0 bases; J trimming: 6 bases; junction bases outside the gene matches: 31. In DNA, the CDR3 is TGTGCCAGCAGCGTAGCTCCCCAAGCCGTTCGGGCGGGAGCCTCGCGGTCGATTGATACGCAGTATTTT. This sequence encodes CASSVAPQAVRAGASRSIDTQYF.

This sequence joins TRBV25-1 and TRBJ1-2; a weak D match, TRBD1 (5 bases). This CDR3 has 13 amino acids. Germline-derived CDR1 and CDR2 are MGHDK and SYGVNS. V lost 3 bases and J 4 bases, leaving 9 bases between the germline ends. The CDR3 reads CASSEEGPYGYTF. The CDR3 coding sequence is TGTGCCAGCAGTGAGGAGGGACCCTATGGCTACACCTTC.

The chain joins TRBV7-2 to TRBJ2-7; 11 nucleotides align to TRBD2. With 1 base clipped from V and 0 bases from J, the junction kept 5 bases outside the gene matches. The CDR3 sequence is 17 residues long. Germline CDR1 and CDR2: SGHTA and FQGNSA. CDR3 sequence reads: CASSLEGTSGISYEQYF. The DNA for the CDR3 is TGTGCCAGCAGCTTAGAGGGGACTAGCGGAATCTCCTACGAGCAGTACTTC.

This chain connects TRBV6-2 or TRBV6-3 to TRBJ2-7, with D perhaps matching TRBD1 (5 bases). Germline values: CDR1 MNHEY, CDR2 SVGEGT. Trimming removed 2 bases from V and 3 bases from J, with 8 bases in between. CDR3 length: 13 residues. Here the CDR3 DNA reads TGTGCCAGCAGTTACGCAGGGATCTACGAGCAGTACTTC. It specifies CASSYAGIYEQYF.

This rearrangement joins TRBV18 to TRBJ2-3; 11 bases are a match to TRBD2. The CDR3 is made up of 18 amino acids. V was pared by 5 bases and J by 2 bases, with 12 bases of the junction left unmatched. The germline gives CDR1 KGHSH, CDR2 LQKENI. CDR3 DNA: TGTGCCAGCTCATTACCCAGACTAGCGGGGAGCTTCACAGATACGCAGTATTTT. This encodes CASSLPRLAGSFTDTQYF.

This clone was observed a single time. The rearrangement joins TRBV4-1 to TRBJ2-1, with D perhaps TRBD1 (6 bases). Germline V gene sequence: CDR1 MGHRA, CDR2 YSYEKL. The V end lost 6 bases, the J end lost 5 bases, and 14 bases lay between the germline ends. This CDR3 has 14 residues. CDR3 in amino acids: CASRRTVADNEQFF. The CDR3 nucleotides are TGCGCCAGCAGAAGGACAGTCGCTGACAATGAGCAGTTCTTC.

The chain has TRBV7-9 and TRBJ1-5; no reliable D call. Germline lookup yields CDR1 SEHNR and CDR2 FQNEAQ (reference sequence). V lost 0 bases, J lost 6 bases, and 6 bases lay in between. The CDR3 totals 13 residues. The CDR3 loop is CASSLALFQPQHF. DNA of the CDR3: TGTGCCAGCAGCTTAGCGCTATTTCAGCCCCAGCATTTT.

V and J are TRBV7-8 and TRBJ2-1; a possible D gene is TRBD2 (5 bases). Deletions cut 5 bases from V and 3 bases from J, with 8 bases between. CDR3 length: 13 residues. Germline assignment: CDR1 SGHVS and CDR2 FQNEAQ. In DNA form, the CDR3 reads TGTGCCAGCAGCGCTACTAGCTACAATGAGCAGTTCTTC. Translating it yields CASSATSYNEQFF.

This clone was picked up a small number of times. This chain connects TRBV19 to TRBJ2-1; the match to TRBD2 covers 9 bases. The V gene end was trimmed by 6 bases and the J gene end by 2 bases; junction bases not matched to a gene: 5. The germline CDR1 and CDR2 sequences are LNHDA and SQIVND (reference sequence). This CDR3 contains 15 residues. The CDR3 loop reads CASRVSGGTYNEQFF. As DNA, the CDR3 is TGTGCCAGTAGAGTTAGCGGGGGCACCTACAATGAGCAGTTCTTC.

This clone was picked up a small number of times. The chain couples TRBV5-1 to TRBJ2-4; D call uncertain. The V end lost 5 bases, the J end lost 6 bases, and 12 bases lay between the germline ends. This CDR3 is 13 amino acids long. Germline-derived CDR1 and CDR2 are SGHRS and YFSETQ. CDR3 sequence: CASRRVPGNIQYF. The CDR3 bases are TGCGCCAGCAGACGGGTTCCCGGAAACATTCAGTACTTC.

V and J are TRBV19 and TRBJ1-1; D is unresolved. The CDR3 covers 15 residues. Trimming removed 7 bases from V and 0 bases from J, with 15 bases in between. Germline V gives CDR1 LNHDA, CDR2 SQIVND (reference sequence). CDR3: CASNSLRRLNTEAFF. The CDR3 DNA is TGTGCCAGTAATAGTTTGCGGCGTTTGAACACTGAAGCTTTCTTT.

The J gene is TRBJ1-1, the V gene TRBV2, with a possible D match to TRBD1 (5 bases). Deletions cut 7 bases from V and 1 base from J, with 10 bases between. Germline V lookup: CDR1 SNHLY, CDR2 FYNNEI. The CDR3 contains 13 residues. CDR3 bases: TGTGCCAGCAATCCAAGGGGGAACACTGAAGCTTTCTTT. Its protein is CASNPRGNTEAFF.

This clone was observed a handful of times. The rearrangement links TRBV6-6 to TRBJ2-3; D is ambiguous. Germline V lookup: CDR1 MNHNY, CDR2 SVGAGI (reference sequence). With 0 bases removed from V and 0 bases from J, the gap between germline ends came to 4 bases. The CDR3 is made up of 14 amino acids. CDR3 region: CASSYSSSTDTQYF. The CDR3 region has the DNA TGTGCCAGCAGTTACTCGAGCAGCACAGATACGCAGTATTTT.

This clone turned up a few times. This chain uses TRBV5-4 with TRBJ1-2; 8 bases align to TRBD1. This CDR3 contains 14 residues. Germline V gives CDR1 SGHNT, CDR2 YYREEE (reference sequence). V lost 5 bases, J lost 6 bases, and 9 bases stayed unmatched. The CDR3 DNA follows: TGTGCCAGCAGTTTTTCAACAGGGGGGCATGGCTACACCTTC. It translates to CASSFSTGGHGYTF.

The V call is TRBV3-1 (or the pseudogene TRBV3-2), the J call TRBJ2-1, with 7 nucleotides matching TRBD2. Germline assignment: CDR1 LGHDT and CDR2 YNNKEL (reference sequence). With 4 bases clipped from V and 6 bases from J, the junction kept 6 bases outside the gene matches. The CDR3 extends over 14 amino acids. CDR3: CASSPSGAPNEQFF. The DNA for the CDR3 is TGTGCCAGCAGCCCTAGCGGAGCCCCCAATGAGCAGTTCTTC.

The chain combines TRBV11-2 with TRBJ1-2; perhaps TRBD1 as D (6 bases). V lost 5 bases, J lost 4 bases, and 14 bases lay in between. The CDR3 loop spans 14 amino acids. The germline CDR1 and CDR2 sequences are SGHAT and FQNNGV. CDR3 loop: CASSKEGDGYGYTF. In DNA, the CDR3 is TGTGCCAGCAGCAAAGAGGGGGACGGCTATGGCTACACCTTC.

The V and J genes are TRBV18 and TRBJ2-1; the match to TRBD1 covers 8 bases. J lost 3 bases, V lost 5 bases, and 6 bases had no gene match. The CDR3 sequence is 15 residues long. Germline CDR1 is KGHSH and CDR2 is LQKENI. CDR3: CASSYTGGGYNEQFF. DNA of the CDR3: TGTGCCAGCTCATACACAGGGGGAGGCTACAATGAGCAGTTCTTC.

This chain uses TRBV28 with TRBJ2-7, with D maybe TRBD2 (8 bases). CDR3 length: 16 amino acids. Germline values: CDR1 MDHEN, CDR2 SYDVKM. V was pared by 8 bases and J by 4 bases, with 24 bases between. The CDR3 protein is CASESREGARPYEQYF. The CDR3 DNA reads TGTGCCAGCGAGTCACGGGAGGGGGCGCGACCATACGAGCAGTACTTC.

The chain employs TRBV18 and TRBJ2-3, with TRBD2 identical over 7 bases. J gave up 5 bases and V 3 bases, and 5 bases lay outside the gene matches. The germline V gene has CDR1 KGHSH and CDR2 LQKENI. The CDR3 spans 14 residues. The CDR3 here is CASSPASGGDTQYF. The CDR3 region has the DNA TGTGCCAGCTCACCGGCTAGCGGAGGAGATACGCAGTATTTT.

This clone occurred once. The CDR3 sequence is CASSVGWGANYGYTF. The CDR3, as DNA: TGTGCCAGCAGCGTAGGGTGGGGGGCTAACTATGGCTACACCTTC. The genes are TRBV9 and TRBJ1-2; the D gene is possibly TRBD1 (5 bases). Between the trimmed V and J ends, which lost 0 bases and 0 bases, there was a span of 9 bases. This CDR3 is built from 15 residues. CDR1 and CDR2 from the germline V gene are SGDLS and YYNGEE.

This clone was seen only once. The chain is built from TRBV15 and TRBJ2-3; TRBD2 is a possible D gene (5 bases). CDR1 is LNHNV and CDR2 is YYDKDF in the germline V gene (reference sequence). Trimming stripped 6 bases from V and 1 base from J, with 14 bases between. The CDR3 spans 15 residues. The CDR3: CATRVGRGRTDTQYF. DNA for the CDR3: TGTGCCACCAGGGTTGGGCGCGGGCGCACAGATACGCAGTATTTT.

This clone has a handful of counts. This chain uses TRBV3-1 (or the pseudogene TRBV3-2) with TRBJ2-1; 8 positions match TRBD2. V lost 3 bases to trimming and J lost 8 bases; unmatched junction nucleotides: 15. From germline, CDR1 is LGHDT and CDR2 YNNKEL (reference sequence). This CDR3 spans 17 amino acids. The CDR3 coding sequence is TGTGCCAGCAGCCAGGTAGCGGGACCAACCCTAAGCTATGAGCAGTTCTTC. Translated, it gives CASSQVAGPTLSYEQFF.

V and J are TRBV4-1 and TRBJ1-1, with 9 bases that match TRBD1. Trimming removed 2 bases from V and 4 bases from J; junction bases left unmatched: 5. CDR1 and CDR2 from the germline V gene are MGHRA and YSYEKL. The CDR3 has 15 residues. The DNA for the CDR3 is TGCGCCAGCAGCCAATCCTTGACAGGGGGCACTGAAGCTTTCTTT. This sequence encodes CASSQSLTGGTEAFF.

The chain joins TRBV30 to TRBJ2-1; the match to TRBD2 covers 7 bases. Germline CDR1 and CDR2: GTSNPN and SVGIG (reference sequence). The CDR3 has 13 residues. J was trimmed by 8 bases and V by 0 bases; bases with no gene match: 4. The CDR3 sequence: CAWSVPGRYEQFF. The DNA for the CDR3 is TGTGCCTGGAGTGTACCCGGGAGGTATGAGCAGTTCTTC.

The genes are TRBV12-5 and TRBJ1-1; D may be TRBD1 (5 bases). V dropped 4 bases and J dropped 10 bases, with 13 bases sitting between them. The CDR3 has 12 amino acids. Germline CDR1 is LGHNT and CDR2 is FRNRAP. This chain's CDR3 is CASGSIQGLAFF. The CDR3 nucleotides are TGTGCTAGTGGTTCAATCCAGGGTCTAGCTTTCTTT.

About this clone: Germline is not matched at one junction end, which may reflect a read error. Other DNA sequences within the sample encode an identical CDR3. V and J are TRBV4-1 and TRBJ2-7; perhaps TRBD1 as D (6 bases). The CDR3 contains 15 residues. Looked up from germline, CDR1 is MGHRA and CDR2 is YSYEKL. The CDR3 here is CASSHTGQLSYEQYF. In nucleotides, the CDR3 is TGCGCCAGCAGCCACACAGGGCAACTCTCCTACGAGCAGTACTTT.